This T cell receptor (beta chain) was sequenced for a study of OX40 agonist ivuxolimab in advanced cancers. Study context: The study enrolled dose-escalation patients with hepatocellular carcinoma, melanoma, renal cell or head and neck cancer.

Trimming cost V 5 bases and J 4 bases, with 17 bases left between them. The germline CDR1 and CDR2 sequences are MNHEY and SVGAGI. The CDR3 sequence is 15 residues long. Generated by immunoSEQ multiplex PCR, the TCRdb table keeps only in-frame clones and is missing some. The sample includes about 58,000 clones, about 88% seen only once; the top ten take 1% to 1.5%. The material sequenced was CD4+ or CD8+ T cells sorted from blood, taken in a trial of the OX40 agonist ivuxolimab. The receptor was isolated from an adult with an advanced solid tumor such as melanoma, head and neck, liver or kidney cancer. The chain links TRBV6-5 to TRBJ1-1; unclear D gene. The CDR3: CASSLRPGSGTEAFF. CDR3 DNA: TGTGCCAGCAGTCTTCGGCCTGGGTCGGGCACTGAAGCTTTCTTT.